Following are 27 T cell receptor beta chains from one sample sequenced in a study of blood T cells in healthy people across ages. The second PCR ran about 7 to 12 cycles with a sample-barcoded 5' primer and J-beta primers. TCRdb ran MiXCR on the 5' RACE reads and lists one entry per CDR3 protein. The table lists 600,000 to 850,000 distinct CDR3 sequences, roughly 43% of them singletons, with 20% to 25% in the top ten. Sequencing was done on a sample of blood. The receptors were sampled from an older woman in good health.

The chain employs TRBV6-2 or TRBV6-3 and TRBJ1-2; no clear D gene. This CDR3 has 13 amino acids. CDR1 and CDR2 (germline): MNHEY, SVGEGT. Trimming removed 2 bases at V and 6 bases at J, with 10 bases between. CDR3 bases: TGTGCCAGCAGTTACAGGGTCTTTGATGGCTACACCTTC. Protein: CASSYRVFDGYTF.

The chain links TRBV20-1 to TRBJ2-1; D uncertain. Germline V gene data show CDR1 as DFQATT and CDR2 as SNEGSKA (reference sequence). The V gene lost 0 bases and the J gene lost 15 bases, with 15 bases spanning the gap. This CDR3 spans 12 amino acids. The CDR3 DNA reads as TGCAGTGCTAGAGATCCCCACAGCTCCCTGTTCTTC. Translation gives CSARDPHSSLFF.

The chain carries TRBV6-5 and TRBJ1-1; unclear D gene. CDR1 and CDR2 (germline): MNHEY, SVGAGI. Trimming removed 6 bases at V and 3 bases at J, with 11 bases between. The CDR3 extends over 13 amino acids. The CDR3 loop reads CASSRLGYTEAFF. The CDR3 DNA follows: TGTGCCAGCAGCCGCTTAGGGTACACTGAAGCTTTCTTT.

The chain links TRBV6-6 to TRBJ1-1, with D unresolved. Germline V gene sequence: CDR1 MNHNY, CDR2 SVGAGI (reference sequence). V was clipped by 2 bases and J by 4 bases, with 8 bases between them. The CDR3 is 13 amino acids. CDR3 nucleotide sequence: TGTGCCAGCAGTTACCTCGCATCCACTGAAGCTTTCTTT. As protein: CASSYLASTEAFF.

On this clonotype itself: Germline and junction disagree at one end, which may indicate a read error. The V call is TRBV5-5, the J call TRBJ1-4; 9 bases map to TRBD1. Germline V lookup: CDR1 SGHKS, CDR2 YYEKEE (reference sequence). There are 18 residues in the CDR3. The CDR3 spells CPSSFLGTGKGTNEKLFF. CDR3 bases: TGTCCCAGCAGCTTCCTCGGGACAGGGAAGGGCACTAATGAAAAACTGTTTTTT.

J is TRBJ2-7 and V is TRBV7-3; 10 bases agree with TRBD1. Trimming cost V 4 bases and J 0 bases; bases outside gene matches: 12. CDR3 length: 18 residues. The germline V gene encodes CDR1 SGHTA and CDR2 FQGTGA. The DNA for the CDR3 is TGTGCCAGCAGCTCCCTCGGACAGGGGGATTACCACTCCTACGAGCAGTACTTC. The encoded protein is CASSSLGQGDYHSYEQYF.

The J gene is TRBJ1-5, the V gene TRBV10-3; D remains unclear. This CDR3 contains 15 residues. Germline V lookup: CDR1 ENHRY, CDR2 SYGVKD. The germline V and J ends were trimmed by 0 bases and 6 bases, with 12 bases remaining between them. CDR3: CAISESAGVGQPQHF. In nucleotides, the CDR3 is TGTGCCATCAGTGAGTCGGCCGGGGTCGGTCAGCCCCAGCATTTT.

The J gene is TRBJ2-1, the V gene TRBV6-5; TRBD2 matches at 8 bases. The CDR3 has 16 amino acids. J gave up 0 bases and V 7 bases, and 8 bases lay outside the gene matches. Germline V CDR1 and CDR2: MNHEY, SVGAGI. CDR3 region: CASMGGGRSSYNEQFF. CDR3 coding DNA: TGTGCCAGCATGGGAGGCGGGAGGAGCTCCTACAATGAGCAGTTCTTC.

This clonotype has a handful of counts. The chain joins TRBV9 to TRBJ2-3; 11 bases map to TRBD2. The V segment lost 0 bases and the J segment 5 bases; nucleotides outside the gene matches: 11. CDR3 size: 18 residues. CDR1 is SGDLS, CDR2 YYNGEE, per germline. Written as DNA, the CDR3 is TGTGCCAGCAGCGTAGGCGTAGCGGGAGGGCCGGGAGGAGATACGCAGTATTTT. As protein: CASSVGVAGGPGGDTQYF. Variable domain in full (rest from reference TRBV9 and TRBJ2-3): DSGVTQTPKHLITATGQRVTLRCSPRSGDLSVYWYQQSLDQGLQFLIQYYNGEERAKGNILERFSAQQFPDLHSELNLSSLELGDSALYFCASSVGVAGGPGGDTQYFGPGTRLTVL.

The V call is TRBV20-1, the J call TRBJ2-5; tentative D call: TRBD2 (5 bases). The DNA end lines up better with TRBJ2-7; the J call may be wrong. This CDR3 has 14 residues. Germline V gene data show CDR1 as DFQATT and CDR2 as SNEGSKA (reference sequence). DNA of the CDR3: TGCAGTGCCAGCGGACGCTCACCCCGTGACGAGCAGTACTTC. Translated, it gives CSASGRSPRDEQYF.

In this sample, this clonotype turned up a few times. This sequence joins TRBV5-1 and TRBJ1-1; D not certain. The V gene lost 2 bases and the J gene lost 4 bases, with 15 bases spanning the gap. Germline loops: CDR1 SGHRS, CDR2 YFSETQ. CDR3 size: 15 residues. The CDR3 spells CASSFGPSSGTEAFF. The DNA of the CDR3 is TGCGCCAGCAGCTTTGGGCCCTCCTCGGGCACTGAAGCTTTCTTT.

The V gene is TRBV21-1, the J gene TRBJ1-2; the table's D gene call, TRBD1, was not cross checked with the DNA. TRBV21-1 is a documented pseudogene. The CDR3 is 16 residues long. CDR3 in amino acids: CASSKEGGQGGYGYTF. DNA of the CDR3: TGTGCCAGCAGCAAAGAGGGAGGACAGGGAGGCTATGGCTACACCTTC.

This clonotype was observed a few times. The genes are TRBV2 and TRBJ2-3; 10 nucleotides align to TRBD2. The CDR3 runs to 16 residues. The V gene end was trimmed by 5 bases and the J gene end by 2 bases; junction bases not matched to a gene: 7. CDR1 is SNHLY, CDR2 FYNNEI, per germline. CDR3 protein: CASSPGLAENTDTQYF. CDR3 in DNA: TGTGCCAGCAGTCCCGGACTAGCGGAAAACACAGATACGCAGTATTTT. Looking up the rest from reference TRBV2 and TRBJ2-3 gives the full variable domain: EPEVTQTPSHQVTQMGQEVILRCVPISNHLYFYWYRQILGQKVEFLVSFYNNEISEKSEIFDDQFSVERPDGSNFTLKIRSTKLEDSAMYFCASSPGLAENTDTQYFGPGTRLTVL.

The genes are TRBV7-2 and TRBJ2-3; 11 bases are shared with TRBD2. The junction had 8 bases not matched to a gene; V was cut back by 1 base and J by 11 bases. Germline assignment: CDR1 SGHTA and CDR2 FQGNSA. This CDR3 comprises 15 residues. CDR3 residues: CASSLEGLAGGGQYF. The CDR3, as DNA: TGTGCCAGCAGCTTAGAAGGGCTAGCGGGAGGAGGGCAGTATTTT. The full variable domain, completed using reference TRBV7-2 and TRBJ2-3, is GAGVSQSPSNKVTEKGKDVELRCDPISGHTALYWYRQSLGQGLEFLIYFQGNSAPDKSGLPSDRFSAERTGGSVSTLTIQRTQQEDSAVYLCASSLEGLAGGGQYFGPGTRLTVL.

This clonotype was seen a few times. V usage is TRBV20-1 and J usage is TRBJ2-1, with 8 bases matching TRBD2. After removal of 3 bases from V and 0 bases from J, the junction contained 1 base not matched to a gene. Germline assignment: CDR1 DFQATT and CDR2 SNEGSKA (reference sequence). The CDR3 is made up of 14 amino acids. The CDR3 DNA reads as TGCAGTGCTAGGCTAGCGGGCTCCTACAATGAGCAGTTCTTC. Translating it yields CSARLAGSYNEQFF.

The chain is built from TRBV10-3 and TRBJ2-1, with D possibly matching TRBD1 (5 bases). Germline V gene lookup returns CDR1 ENHRY and CDR2 SYGVKD. The CDR3 is 15 amino acids. Trimming removed 2 bases at V and 5 bases at J, with 13 bases between. The CDR3 bases are TGTGCCATCAGTGAGGTAGGGGTTTACAACAATGAGCAGTTCTTC. Its translation is CAISEVGVYNNEQFF.

The rearrangement joins TRBV4-1 to TRBJ1-5; 7 bases map to TRBD1. Germline V gene data show CDR1 as MGHRA and CDR2 as YSYEKL. V shed 1 base, J shed 5 bases, and the junction held 8 bases outside the gene matches. The CDR3 totals 16 residues. For the CDR3, the DNA is TGCGCCAGCAGCCAAGGACAGGGTGGGAACCATCAGCCCCAGCATTTT. It is translated as CASSQGQGGNHQPQHF.

This chain links TRBV4-2 with TRBJ2-1; 11 bases map to TRBD2. This CDR3 region has 19 residues. The germline V gene has CDR1 LGHNA and CDR2 YNFKEQ. The J segment lost 4 bases and the V segment lost 2 bases, leaving 13 bases of the junction unmatched. CDR3 region: CASSQQTGLAGAVYNEQFF. CDR3 sequence (DNA): TGTGCCAGCAGCCAACAAACCGGACTAGCGGGTGCTGTGTACAATGAGCAGTTCTTC.

This clonotype has only a few counts. The chain uses TRBV20-1 and TRBJ2-7, with D tentatively TRBD2 (6 bases). The CDR3 is 14 residues long. Germline loops: CDR1 DFQATT, CDR2 SNEGSKA (reference sequence). The V and J ends lost 0 bases and 7 bases respectively, with 16 bases between them. The CDR3 region is CSARDPGGLREQYF. In DNA, the CDR3 is TGCAGTGCTAGAGATCCCGGGGGTCTACGGGAGCAGTACTTC.

This clonotype was seen a few times. The V and J genes are TRBV27 and TRBJ1-6; D may be TRBD1 (5 bases). Per germline, CDR1 MNHEY and CDR2 SMNVEV (reference sequence). The CDR3 length is 18 residues. Deletions cut 5 bases from V and 0 bases from J, with 17 bases between. CDR3 DNA sequence: TGTGCCAGCAGTAAGGGCCCAGGGTATAGCTCCTATAATTCACCCCTCCACTTT. Translating gives CASSKGPGYSSYNSPLHF.

This clonotype occurred a few times. DNA for the CDR3: TGCGCCAGCACCGAAGAGGGAGGGACGGTGATAGGAAATGAGCAGTTCTTC. Translation gives CASTEEGGTVIGNEQFF. The V and J genes are TRBV4-3 and TRBJ2-1, with TRBD2 identical over 7 bases. The CDR3 is made up of 17 amino acids. CDR1 LGHNA and CDR2 YSLEER come from the germline V gene. J lost 7 bases, V lost 7 bases, and 19 bases had no gene match.

This chain links TRBV12-3 or TRBV12-4 with TRBJ2-1; weak D call: TRBD2 (5 bases). The CDR3 has 14 residues. The germline V and J ends were trimmed by 1 base and 9 bases, with 13 bases remaining between them. CDR3 nucleotide sequence: TGTGCCAGCAGTTTAGGGGGAGAGGTGGGTGAGCAGTTCTTC. It yields the protein CASSLGGEVGEQFF.

A few counts support this clonotype. J is TRBJ1-6 and V is TRBV5-1; D is possibly TRBD1 (6 bases). The germline V and J ends were trimmed by 1 base and 7 bases, with 12 bases remaining between them. This CDR3 has 15 amino acids. The germline V gene has CDR1 SGHRS and CDR2 YFSETQ. CDR3 sequence reads: CASSLSTGRNSPLHF. The CDR3 nucleotides read TGCGCCAGCAGCTTGAGTACAGGGAGGAATTCACCCCTCCACTTT. Full variable domain (missing parts from reference TRBV5-1 and TRBJ1-6): KAGVTQTPRYLIKTRGQQVTLSCSPISGHRSVSWYQQTPGQGLQFLFEYFSETQRNKGNFPGRFSGRQFSNSRSEMNVSTLELGDSALYLCASSLSTGRNSPLHFGNGTRLTVT.

The chain has TRBV20-1 and TRBJ2-1; TRBD2 matches 10 bases. Germline V lookup: CDR1 DFQATT, CDR2 SNEGSKA (reference sequence). V shed 6 bases, J shed 3 bases, and the junction held 5 bases outside the gene matches. The CDR3 runs to 14 residues. The CDR3 coding sequence is TGCAGTGCCCCGCTAGCGGGAGACTACAATGAGCAGTTCTTC. Translating gives CSAPLAGDYNEQFF.

The V call is TRBV7-2, the J call TRBJ2-4; D unclear. This CDR3 spans 11 amino acids. Germline-derived CDR1 and CDR2 are SGHTA and FQGNSA. V dropped 5 bases and J dropped 13 bases, with 12 bases sitting between them. The chain's CDR3 is CASSPQYGQYF. CDR3 nucleotide sequence: TGTGCCAGCAGCCCCCAGTACGGGCAGTACTTC.

This clonotype turned up a few times. The chain carries TRBV11-2 and TRBJ2-3; 13 nucleotides align to TRBD2. The CDR3 covers 17 residues. Germline CDR1 is SGHAT and CDR2 is FQNNGV. V dropped 1 base and J dropped 6; count of bases not matched to a gene: 7. Here the CDR3 reads CASSLGRLAGGADTQYF. In DNA form, the CDR3 reads TGTGCCAGCAGCTTAGGGCGACTAGCGGGAGGAGCGGATACGCAGTATTTT. Looking up the rest from reference TRBV11-2 and TRBJ2-3 gives the full variable domain: EAGVAQSPRYKIIEKRQSVAFWCNPISGHATLYWYQQILGQGPKLLIQFQNNGVVDDSQLPKDRFSAERLKGVDSTLKIQPAKLEDSAVYLCASSLGRLAGGADTQYFGPGTRLTVL.

The rearrangement uses TRBV29-1 and TRBJ2-7; D not resolved. Near its end, the DNA agrees better with TRBJ2-5, so the J call may be wrong. Per germline, CDR1 SQVTM and CDR2 ANQGSEA. This CDR3 has 13 residues. Here the CDR3 reads CSVAAGLGETQYF. The DNA for the CDR3 is TGCAGCGTTGCGGCAGGCCTCGGGGAGACCCAGTACTTC.